Presented here are 7 T cell receptor beta chains from one specimen sequenced in a study of breast tumors, draining lymph nodes, adjacent tissues. TCRdb re-analysed the multiplex PCR reads in MiXCR, keeping a single row per CDR3 protein. The sample holds some 150,000 distinct CDR3 sequences, around 22% seen once. Samples came from axillary lymph nodes draining the breast cancer. Sequencing used axillary lymph node tissue. The source of these receptors is a female donor with breast cancer. Some clones in this sample may be carry-over from other donors' samples.

As for this clonotype: This sequence may be a read error, since a much larger clone differs from it by one base. In DNA, the CDR3 is TGTGCCAGCAGCCCTAGAGAGAATGAGCAGTTCTTC. Residues: CASSPRENEQFF. The chain links TRBV9 to TRBJ2-1, with D uncertain. Trimming pared 4 bases from V and 7 bases from J, leaving 9 bases between. The length of the CDR3 is 12 residues. Germline V lookup: CDR1 SGDLS, CDR2 YYNGEE.

There are many counts of this clonotype. The gene calls are TRBV5-8 and TRBJ2-5; weak D call: TRBD1 (5 bases). The V and J ends lost 2 bases and 9 bases respectively, with 14 bases between them. Germline V CDR1 and CDR2: SGHTS, YDEGEE. The CDR3 is 13 amino acids. CDR3 nucleotides: TGTGCCAGCAGCTTCCAGGGTGGGTCGGCCCAGTACTTC. Its protein is CASSFQGGSAQYF. Full variable domain (remainder filled in from reference TRBV5-8 and TRBJ2-5): EAGVTQSPTHLIKTRGQQATLRCSPISGHTSVYWYQQALGLGLQFLLWYDEGEERNRGNFPPRFSGRQFPNYSSELNVNALELEDSALYLCASSFQGGSAQYFGPGTRLLVL.

This clonotype appeared many times. CDR3 residues: CASSFLGLAGNEQFF. In DNA form, the CDR3 reads TGTGCCAGCAGTTTTTTGGGACTAGCGGGCAATGAGCAGTTCTTC. The genes are TRBV12-3 or TRBV12-4 and TRBJ2-1; 12 nucleotides line up with TRBD2. The CDR3 spans 15 residues. V lost 3 bases, J lost 6 bases, and 3 bases stayed unmatched.

Turning to this clonotype: This may be a read error, as it is one base from a much larger clone. V is TRBV20-1 and J is TRBJ2-3; weak D call: TRBD2 (5 bases). V lost 6 bases and J 2 bases, leaving 15 bases between the germline ends. The CDR3 has 14 residues. From germline, CDR1 is DFQATT and CDR2 SNEGSKA (reference sequence). The CDR3 bases are TGCAGTGCCCGCGGCGGGCTAATCACAGATACGCAGTATTTT. Translation: CSARGGLITDTQYF.

This clonotype was observed at least ten times. The rearrangement joins TRBV9 to TRBJ2-3; weak D call: TRBD2 (6 bases). With 0 bases removed from V and 3 bases from J, the gap between germline ends came to 14 bases. CDR1 SGDLS and CDR2 YYNGEE come from the germline V gene. This CDR3 spans 16 amino acids. CDR3 DNA: TGTGCCAGCAGCGTAGGTGTGACTAGGGTGACAGATACGCAGTATTTT. It yields the protein CASSVGVTRVTDTQYF.

The chain employs TRBV28 and TRBJ1-4; D perhaps matches TRBD1 (6 bases). V dropped 4 bases and J dropped 11 bases, with 23 bases sitting between them. CDR1 and CDR2 from the germline V gene are MDHEN and SYDVKM. The CDR3 has 16 amino acids. The CDR3 loop reads CASSSPGEGIQGKLFF. Written as DNA, the CDR3 is TGTGCCAGCAGTTCACCGGGCGAAGGGATTCAGGGGAAACTGTTTTTT.

In its sample, this clonotype was seen many times. The DNA of the CDR3 is TGTGCCAGCAGAAGAGAACTGGTCACCGGGGAGCTGTTTTTT. Amino acid sequence: CASRRELVTGELFF. This chain links TRBV7-9 with TRBJ2-2; D not resolved. Trimming removed 6 bases at V and 4 bases at J, with 12 bases between. Germline V gene sequence: CDR1 SEHNR, CDR2 FQNEAQ (reference sequence). CDR3 size: 14 residues.